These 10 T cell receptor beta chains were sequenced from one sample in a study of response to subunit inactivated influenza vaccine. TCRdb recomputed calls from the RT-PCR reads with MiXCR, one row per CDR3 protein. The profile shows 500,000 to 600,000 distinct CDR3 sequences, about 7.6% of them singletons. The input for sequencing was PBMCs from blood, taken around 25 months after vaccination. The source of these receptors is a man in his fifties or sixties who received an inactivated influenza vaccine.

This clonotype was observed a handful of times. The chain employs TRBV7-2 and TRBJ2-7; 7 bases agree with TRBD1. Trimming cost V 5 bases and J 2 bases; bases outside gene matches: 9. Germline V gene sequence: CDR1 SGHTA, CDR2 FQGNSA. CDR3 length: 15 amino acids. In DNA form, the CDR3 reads TGTGCCAGCAGCCCCTCCGGGACAGACGCCTACGAGCAGTACTTC. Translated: CASSPSGTDAYEQYF.

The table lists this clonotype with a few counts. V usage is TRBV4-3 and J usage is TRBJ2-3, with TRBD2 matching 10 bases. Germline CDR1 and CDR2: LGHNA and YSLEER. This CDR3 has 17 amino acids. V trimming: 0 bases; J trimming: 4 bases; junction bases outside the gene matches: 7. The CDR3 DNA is TGCGCCAGCAGCCAAGACCCAGCGGGGGGGCGGGCAGATACGCAGTATTTT. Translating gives CASSQDPAGGRADTQYF.

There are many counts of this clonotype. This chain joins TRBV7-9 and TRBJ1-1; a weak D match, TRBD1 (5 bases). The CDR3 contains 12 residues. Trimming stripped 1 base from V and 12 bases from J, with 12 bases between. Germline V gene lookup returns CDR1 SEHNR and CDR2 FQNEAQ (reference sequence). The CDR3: CASSLGGDLTFF. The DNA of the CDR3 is TGTGCCAGCAGCTTAGGAGGGGATCTTACTTTCTTT.

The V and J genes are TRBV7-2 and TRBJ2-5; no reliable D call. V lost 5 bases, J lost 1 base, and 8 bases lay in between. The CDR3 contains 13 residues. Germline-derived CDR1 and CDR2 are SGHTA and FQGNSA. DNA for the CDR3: TGTGCCAGCAGCCAAAAGTTCCAAGAGACCCAGTACTTC. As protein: CASSQKFQETQYF.

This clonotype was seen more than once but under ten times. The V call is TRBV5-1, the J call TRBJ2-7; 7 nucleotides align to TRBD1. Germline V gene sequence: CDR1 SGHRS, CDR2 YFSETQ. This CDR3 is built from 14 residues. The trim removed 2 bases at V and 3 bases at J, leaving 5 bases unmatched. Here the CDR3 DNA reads TGCGCCAGCAGCTTAACGGGACAGTTCTACGAGCAGTACTTC. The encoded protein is CASSLTGQFYEQYF.

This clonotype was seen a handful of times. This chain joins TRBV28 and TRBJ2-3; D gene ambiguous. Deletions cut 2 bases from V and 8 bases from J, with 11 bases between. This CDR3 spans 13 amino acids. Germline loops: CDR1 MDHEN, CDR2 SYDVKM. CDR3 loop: CASSLEPVRTQYF. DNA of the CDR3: TGTGCCAGCAGTTTAGAACCCGTTCGTACGCAGTATTTT.

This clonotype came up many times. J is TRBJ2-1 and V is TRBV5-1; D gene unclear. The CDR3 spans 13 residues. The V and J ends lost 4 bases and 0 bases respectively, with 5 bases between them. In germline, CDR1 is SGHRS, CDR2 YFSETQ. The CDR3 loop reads CASSIRSYNEQFF. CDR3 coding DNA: TGCGCCAGCAGCATCCGCTCCTACAATGAGCAGTTCTTC.

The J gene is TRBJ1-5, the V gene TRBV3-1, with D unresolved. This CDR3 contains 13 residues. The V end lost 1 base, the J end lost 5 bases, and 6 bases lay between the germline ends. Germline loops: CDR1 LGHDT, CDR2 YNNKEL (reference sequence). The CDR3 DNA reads TGTGCCAGCAGCCAAGGGAGGGATCAGCCCCAGCATTTT. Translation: CASSQGRDQPQHF.

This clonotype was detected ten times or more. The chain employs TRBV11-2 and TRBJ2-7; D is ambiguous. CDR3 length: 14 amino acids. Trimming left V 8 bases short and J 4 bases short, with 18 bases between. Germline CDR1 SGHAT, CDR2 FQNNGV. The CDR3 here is CASASGPDIYEQYF. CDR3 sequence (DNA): TGTGCCAGCGCGTCCGGGCCAGATATTTACGAGCAGTACTTC.

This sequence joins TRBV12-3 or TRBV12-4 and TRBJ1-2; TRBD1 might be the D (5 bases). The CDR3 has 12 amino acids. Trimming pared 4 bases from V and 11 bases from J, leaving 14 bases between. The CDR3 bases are TGTGCCAGCAGTTCCGATGACAGAAGATACACCTTC. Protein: CASSSDDRRYTF.